This TCR beta chain was identified during a study of cytomegalovirus exposure and HLA in healthy donors. Overall study results and limits: Researchers reportedly found TCR beta sequences accurately predicted most subjects' HLA-A and HLA-B alleles. Later on, analysis showed that most CMV-associated TCR beta chains appeared to be HLA-restricted. A later analysis associated approximately 17,000 TCR beta sequences with HLA alleles at a 0.05 false discovery rate. There were several of the most significant clusters that appeared linked to common viral pathogens in a later analysis.

This clone was found a few times. Antigen: not known. Germline CDR1 is LNHDA and CDR2 is SQIVND (reference sequence). This CDR3 comprises 14 residues. Between the trimmed V and J ends, which lost 6 bases and 3 bases, there was a span of 14 bases. A multiplex PCR was run with 60 Vbeta primers and 13 Jbeta primers. The assay was immunoSEQ multiplex PCR, and TCRdb's table has in-frame clones only and misses some. The repertoire holds around 67,000 clones, with more than 75% as singletons. The sequence came from a man aged 18 to 29 in good health and CMV-seropositive. The material sequenced was PBMCs. The chain combines TRBV19 with TRBJ1-1; possible D gene TRBD1, 6 bases. The CDR3 loop is CASSQIGGDTEAFF. The CDR3 region has the DNA TGTGCCAGTAGCCAGATAGGGGGAGACACTGAAGCTTTCTTT.